A selection of T cell receptor beta chains follows, all from one sample in a study of OX40 agonist ivuxolimab in advanced cancers. The table came from immunoSEQ multiplex PCR; TCRdb's copy has only in-frame clones and leaves some out. The table includes about 73,000 clones, around 86% detected once. Here the sequenced sample was CD4+ or CD8+ T cells sorted from blood, taken in a trial of the OX40 agonist ivuxolimab. The receptors stem from an adult with an advanced solid tumor such as melanoma, head and neck, liver or kidney cancer. The CDR3 runs from the conserved cysteine through the conserved F or W. Fields, in order: V gene, CDR3 length, J gene, CDR3 protein.

TRBV30	13	TRBJ2-2	CACARTGGGELFF
TRBV18	13	TRBJ2-1	CASSPQGTSDQFF
TRBV5-1	14	TRBJ1-2	CASSYDGLNYGYTF
TRBV7-9	16	TRBJ2-1	CASSLVGSGGANEQFF
TRBV5-1	14	TRBJ2-7	CASSMGYGSYEQYF
TRBV6-1	15	TRBJ1-4	CASSDLVATNEKLFF
TRBV11-2	19	TRBJ2-3	CASSLGALAGGPSTDTQYF
TRBV7-9	14	TRBJ2-5	CASETGLGGETQYF
TRBV4-2	15	TRBJ1-4	CASSQVGTGNEKLFF
TRBV2	18	TRBJ2-2	CASSTPRAGGPGTGELFF
TRBV6-1	14	TRBJ2-2	CASSERGNTGELFF
TRBV6-6	14	TRBJ2-3	CASSPGGPVDTQYF